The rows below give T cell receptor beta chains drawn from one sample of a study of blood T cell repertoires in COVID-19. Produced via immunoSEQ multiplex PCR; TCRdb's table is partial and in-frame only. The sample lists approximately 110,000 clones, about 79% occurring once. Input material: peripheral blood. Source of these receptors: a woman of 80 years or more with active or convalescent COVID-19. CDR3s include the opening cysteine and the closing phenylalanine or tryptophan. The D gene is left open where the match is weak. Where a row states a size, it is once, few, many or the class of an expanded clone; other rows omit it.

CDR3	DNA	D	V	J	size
CASSRGRFSGANVLTF	TGTGCCAGCAGTAGAGGCAGATTCTCTGGGGCCAACGTCCTGACTTTC	NA	TRBV27	TRBJ2-6	once
CASSSSSYEQYF	TGCGCCAGCAGTTCGAGCTCCTACGAGCAGTACTTC	NA	TRBV5-1	TRBJ2-7	NA
CASSLWGTSGNYEQYF	TGTGCCAGCAGTTTATGGGGGACTAGCGGGAACTACGAGCAGTACTTC	TRBD2	TRBV27	TRBJ2-7	NA
CASSRPTSGTDTQYF	TGTGCCAGCAGTCGCCCGACTAGCGGCACAGATACGCAGTATTTT	TRBD2	TRBV6-5	TRBJ2-3	NA
CASGSGGAVNYGYTF	TGTGCCAGCGGATCTGGGGGGGCTGTTAACTATGGCTACACCTTC	NA	TRBV3-1/TRBV3-2	TRBJ1-2	NA
CASSHGTGITEAFF	TGTGCCAGCAGCCACGGGACAGGGATTACTGAAGCTTTCTTT	TRBD1	TRBV3-1/TRBV3-2	TRBJ1-1	NA
CASSLKSGTSGTNEQFF	TGCGCCAGCAGCCTTAAAAGTGGGACTAGCGGGACCAATGAGCAGTTCTTC	TRBD2	TRBV5-1	TRBJ2-1	NA
CASSQDWGVGSGSQETQYF	TGTGCCAGCAGCCAAGATTGGGGGGTTGGTAGCGGGAGCCAAGAGACCCAGTACTTC	TRBD2	TRBV4-2	TRBJ2-5	NA
CASSPWDRHNEKLFF	TGTGCCAGCAGCCCATGGGACAGGCATAATGAAAAACTGTTTTTT	TRBD1	TRBV28	TRBJ1-4	NA
CASSLTPGQITDTQYF	TGCGCCAGCAGCTTGACACCGGGACAGATCACAGATACGCAGTATTTT	TRBD1	TRBV5-1	TRBJ2-3	NA
CSVEGSFTDTQYF	TGCAGCGTTGAAGGCAGTTTCACAGATACGCAGTATTTT	NA	TRBV29-1	TRBJ2-3	few
CASSFGGLTYTDTQYF	TGCGCCAGCAGCTTCGGGGGGCTAACCTACACAGATACGCAGTATTTT	NA	TRBV5-1	TRBJ2-3	NA
CASYQDYYNEQFF	TGTGCCAGTTACCAGGACTACTACAATGAGCAGTTCTTC	NA	TRBV2	TRBJ2-1	NA
CASSPRLVRTGELFF	TGTGCCAGCAGTCCACGACTAGTTCGGACCGGGGAGCTGTTTTTT	NA	TRBV6-5	TRBJ2-2	NA
CASSQGSDRGARPQHF	TGCGCCAGCAGCCAAGGATCCGACAGGGGGGCTCGGCCCCAGCATTTT	TRBD1	TRBV4-1	TRBJ1-5	NA
CASSSLGDTQYF	TGTGCCAGCAGCAGTCTCGGGGATACGCAGTATTTT	NA	TRBV5-5	TRBJ2-3	NA
CASNPRGGSYNEQFF	TGTGCCAGCAACCCGAGGGGGGGGTCTTACAATGAGCAGTTCTTC	NA	TRBV7-2	TRBJ2-1	NA
CASSWSQETQYF	TGTGCCAGCAGTTGGAGCCAAGAGACCCAGTACTTC	NA	TRBV6-2/TRBV6-3	TRBJ2-5	few
CASSKPPGALHNEQFF	TGTGCCAGCAGCAAACCTCCGGGAGCGCTACACAATGAGCAGTTCTTC	NA	TRBV21-1	TRBJ2-1	NA
CASSQGQGARTEAFF	TGCGCCAGCAGCCAAGGGCAGGGGGCCAGGACTGAAGCTTTCTTT	TRBD1	TRBV4-1	TRBJ1-1	NA
CASSDPGGGRYTGELFF	TGTGCCAGCAGTGACCCCGGGGGGGGACGGTACACCGGGGAGCTGTTTTTT	TRBD2	TRBV25-1	TRBJ2-2	NA
CASSVAGGPVDTQYF	TGTGCCAGCAGCGTAGCGGGAGGGCCGGTAGATACGCAGTATTTT	TRBD2	TRBV9	TRBJ2-3	few
CASSDHRGEAFF	TGTGCCAGCAGTGACCACAGGGGAGAAGCTTTCTTT	TRBD1	TRBV28	TRBJ1-1	NA
CAITRGQGNEQFF	TGTGCCATAACCCGGGGACAGGGGAATGAGCAGTTCTTC	TRBD1	TRBV10-3	TRBJ2-1	NA
CASSSRRGQAGELFF	TGTGCCAGCAGCTCCCGTCGTGGCCAGGCCGGGGAGCTGTTTTTT	NA	TRBV11-3	TRBJ2-2	NA
CASSQGHGRGAYEQYF	TGCGCCAGCAGCCAAGGCCACGGGCGGGGAGCCTACGAGCAGTACTTC	NA	TRBV4-1	TRBJ2-7	once
CASSWGAYEQYF	TGTGCCAGCAGCTGGGGGGCCTACGAGCAGTACTTC	NA	TRBV5-6	TRBJ2-7	NA
CASSDGSLETQYF	TGCGCCAGCAGCGACGGGAGTTTAGAGACCCAGTACTTC	NA	TRBV5-1	TRBJ2-5	NA
CASSYPGWAFF	TGTGCCAGCAGTTACCCCGGTTGGGCTTTCTTT	NA	TRBV6-6	TRBJ1-1	few
CASSLSAGGPSSYEQYF	TGCGCCAGCAGCTTGTCAGCGGGAGGCCCCTCCTCCTACGAGCAGTACTTC	TRBD2	TRBV5-1	TRBJ2-7	NA
CACTRGNQETQYF	TGTGCCTGCACCCGAGGGAACCAAGAGACCCAGTACTTC	NA	TRBV2	TRBJ2-5	NA
CASSEAWDIGEQYF	TGTGCCAGCAGTGAAGCGTGGGACATTGGGGAGCAGTACTTC	NA	TRBV6-1	TRBJ2-7	NA
CAWNLSPVEANEQFF	TGTGCCTGGAATCTCAGCCCCGTCGAGGCCAATGAGCAGTTCTTC	NA	TRBV30	TRBJ2-1	NA
CASSLAGTSGRREQFF	TGTGCCAGCAGCCTTGCCGGGACTAGCGGGAGAAGAGAGCAGTTCTTC	TRBD2	TRBV3-1/TRBV3-2	TRBJ2-1	few
CASSGRQTNTEAFF	TGTGCCAGTAGTGGAAGACAGACGAACACTGAAGCTTTCTTT	NA	TRBV19	TRBJ1-1	NA
CASSQDVGPGVRETQYF	TGTGCCAGCAGCCAAGATGTTGGTCCAGGGGTCCGGGAGACCCAGTACTTC	NA	TRBV14	TRBJ2-5	NA
CASSLSGTRGTNEQFF	TGTGCCAGCAGTTTATCGGGTACAAGGGGGACAAATGAGCAGTTCTTC	NA	TRBV27	TRBJ2-1	few
CASSLLNSLEAFF	TGTGCCAGCAGTTTATTAAACAGCCTTGAAGCTTTCTTT	NA	TRBV28	TRBJ1-1	NA
CASSLGDRDGYTF	TGTGCCAGCAGCTTGGGGGACAGGGACGGCTACACCTTC	TRBD1	TRBV11-2	TRBJ1-2	NA
CASSSWGLAGEGYNEQFF	TGTGCCAGCAGCTCCTGGGGGCTAGCGGGAGAGGGCTACAATGAGCAGTTCTTC	TRBD2	TRBV11-2	TRBJ2-1	NA
CASSLGLAGRQEQFF	TGTGCCAGCAGCTTAGGACTAGCGGGACGGCAGGAGCAGTTCTTC	TRBD2	TRBV11-3	TRBJ2-1	NA
CASREGTGGAYEQYF	TGTGCCAGCAGGGAAGGGACAGGGGGAGCCTACGAGCAGTACTTC	TRBD1	TRBV7-3	TRBJ2-7	NA
CASSRGPYQETQYF	TGTGCCAGCAGCCGCGGTCCCTACCAAGAGACCCAGTACTTC	NA	TRBV7-2	TRBJ2-5	once
CASSLGTPIYEQYF	TGCGCCAGCAGCTTGGGTACTCCTATCTACGAGCAGTACTTC	NA	TRBV5-1	TRBJ2-7	NA
CASTPRTNRKNTEAFF	TGTGCCAGTACCCCAAGGACAAACCGAAAGAACACTGAAGCTTTCTTT	NA	TRBV19	TRBJ1-1	NA
CASSPPGLAWNEQFF	TGTGCCAGTAGTCCCCCGGGACTAGCTTGGAATGAGCAGTTCTTC	TRBD2	TRBV19	TRBJ2-1	NA
CASSLSLAGGLYEQYF	TGTGCCAGCAGTTTAAGTCTAGCGGGAGGCCTTTACGAGCAGTACTTC	TRBD2	TRBV28	TRBJ2-7	NA
CASGLGLAGNNEQFF	TGTGCTAGTGGTCTAGGACTAGCGGGGAACAATGAGCAGTTCTTC	TRBD2	TRBV12-5	TRBJ2-1	NA
CASSLVDTGELFF	TGTGCCAGCAGCTTAGTCGACACCGGGGAGCTGTTTTTT	NA	TRBV7-9	TRBJ2-2	NA
CASEGYNEQFF	TGTGCCTCTGAGGGTTACAATGAGCAGTTCTTC	NA	TRBV3-1/TRBV3-2	TRBJ2-1	NA
CASSQESGQGYGTEAFF	TGCGCCAGCAGCCAAGAATCGGGACAGGGGTATGGCACTGAAGCTTTCTTT	TRBD1	TRBV4-1	TRBJ1-1	NA
CASSPITGGVNPLHF	TGTGCCAGCAGTCCAATCACAGGGGGGGTTAATCCCCTCCACTTT	TRBD1	TRBV27	TRBJ1-6	NA